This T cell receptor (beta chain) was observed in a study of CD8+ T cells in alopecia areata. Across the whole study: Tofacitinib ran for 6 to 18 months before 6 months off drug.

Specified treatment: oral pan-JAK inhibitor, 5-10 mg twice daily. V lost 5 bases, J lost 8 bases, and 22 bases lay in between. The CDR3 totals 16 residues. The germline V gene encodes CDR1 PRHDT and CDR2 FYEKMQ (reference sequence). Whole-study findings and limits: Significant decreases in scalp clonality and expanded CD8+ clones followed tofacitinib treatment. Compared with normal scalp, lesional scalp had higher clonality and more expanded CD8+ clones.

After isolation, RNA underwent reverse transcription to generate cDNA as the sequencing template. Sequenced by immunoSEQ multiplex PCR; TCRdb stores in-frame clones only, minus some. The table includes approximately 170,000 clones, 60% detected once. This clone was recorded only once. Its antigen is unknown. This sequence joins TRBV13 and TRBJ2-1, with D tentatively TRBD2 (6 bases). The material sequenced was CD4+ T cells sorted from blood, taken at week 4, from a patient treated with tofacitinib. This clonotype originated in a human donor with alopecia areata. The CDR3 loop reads CASSLQLGGPVDEQFF. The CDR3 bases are TGTGCCAGCAGCCTACAGCTTGGAGGGCCCGTCGATGAGCAGTTCTTC.